This T cell receptor beta chain was captured in a study of identical twins. General observations from the study: Compared with models, monozygotic twins showed more out-of-frame TCR alpha sharing.

With regard to this clonotype: Antigen unknown.

In TCRdb, the 5' RACE reads were re-called with MiXCR into one record per CDR3 protein. The table has about 660,000 distinct CDR3 sequences, under 9% seen once; the top ten hold 0.98%. Germline values: CDR1 MDHEN, CDR2 SYDVKM. V lost 1 base to trimming and J lost 5 bases, with 14 bases between them. This CDR3 spans 15 amino acids. The same sample was also used in a study of yellow fever vaccine responses in identical twins.

The sequenced material came from PBMCs. The rearrangement links TRBV28 to TRBJ2-5, with D possibly TRBD2 on 6 matching bases. This receptor was identified in a woman aged 18-30 years in good health. Written as DNA, the CDR3 is TGTGCCAGCAGTTTATCCGGAGGGGCCCGGGAGACCCAGTACTTC. Translation gives CASSLSGGARETQYF.